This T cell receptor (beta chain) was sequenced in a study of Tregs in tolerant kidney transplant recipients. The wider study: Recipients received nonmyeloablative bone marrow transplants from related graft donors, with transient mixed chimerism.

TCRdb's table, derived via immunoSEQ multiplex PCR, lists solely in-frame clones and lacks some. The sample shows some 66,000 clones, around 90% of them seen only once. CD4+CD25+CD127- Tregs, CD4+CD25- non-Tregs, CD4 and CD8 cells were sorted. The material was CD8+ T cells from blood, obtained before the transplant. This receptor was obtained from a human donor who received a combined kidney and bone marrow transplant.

The CDR3 sequence is CASSQVAGIEAFF. The DNA for the CDR3 is TGTGCCAGCAGCCAAGTAGCAGGGATTGAAGCTTTCTTT. The chain combines TRBV14 with TRBJ1-1, with D possibly being TRBD1 (5 bases). Trimming took off 1 base at V and 7 bases at J, with 10 bases between the two ends. The CDR3 totals 13 residues. Looked up from germline, CDR1 is SGHDN and CDR2 is FVKESK.